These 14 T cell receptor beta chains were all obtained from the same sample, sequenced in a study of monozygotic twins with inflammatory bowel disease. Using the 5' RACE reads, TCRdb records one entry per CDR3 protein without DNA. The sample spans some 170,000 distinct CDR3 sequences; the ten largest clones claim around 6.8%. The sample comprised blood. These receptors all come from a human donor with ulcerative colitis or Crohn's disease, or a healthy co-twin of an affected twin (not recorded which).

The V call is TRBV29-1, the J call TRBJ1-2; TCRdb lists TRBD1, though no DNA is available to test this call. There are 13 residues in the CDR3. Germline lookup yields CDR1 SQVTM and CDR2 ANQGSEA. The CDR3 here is CSGLDRDGEGYTF.

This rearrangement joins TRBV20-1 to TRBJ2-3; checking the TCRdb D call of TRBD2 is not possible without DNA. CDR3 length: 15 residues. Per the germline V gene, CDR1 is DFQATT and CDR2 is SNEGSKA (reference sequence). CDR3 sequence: CSARGRGEVTDTQYF.

CDR3: CASSVGTGMAQPQHF. The chain links TRBV9 to TRBJ1-5; TCRdb calls TRBD1, which cannot be checked without DNA. This CDR3 region has 15 residues. Germline V lookup: CDR1 SGDLS, CDR2 YYNGEE. The variable domain in full, with the rest retrieved from reference TRBV9 and TRBJ1-5, is DSGVTQTPKHLITATGQRVTLRCSPRSGDLSVYWYQQSLDQGLQFLIQYYNGEERAKGNILERFSAQQFPDLHSELNLSSLELGDSALYFCASSVGTGMAQPQHFGDGTRLSIL.

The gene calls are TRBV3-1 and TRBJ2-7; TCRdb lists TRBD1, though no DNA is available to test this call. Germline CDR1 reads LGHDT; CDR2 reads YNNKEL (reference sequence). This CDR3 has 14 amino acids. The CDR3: CASSQGTGSYEQYF.

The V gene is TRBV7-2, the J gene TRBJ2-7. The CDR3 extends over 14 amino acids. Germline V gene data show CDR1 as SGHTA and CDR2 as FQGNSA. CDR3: CASSRRFSSYEQYF.

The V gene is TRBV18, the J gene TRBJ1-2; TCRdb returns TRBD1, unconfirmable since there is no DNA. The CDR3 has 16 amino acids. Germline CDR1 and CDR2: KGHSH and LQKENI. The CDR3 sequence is CASSPPLTGHTALDTF. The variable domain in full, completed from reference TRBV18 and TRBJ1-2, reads NAGVMQNPRHLVRRRGQEARLRCSPMKGHSHVYWYRQLPEEGLKFMVYLQKENIIDESGMPKERFSAEFPKEGPSILRIQQVVRGDSAAYFCASSPPLTGHTALDTFGSGTRLTVV.

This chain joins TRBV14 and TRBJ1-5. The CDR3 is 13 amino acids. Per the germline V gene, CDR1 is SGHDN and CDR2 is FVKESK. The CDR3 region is CASNQGRFQPQHF.

The CDR3 loop reads CASSPDGGITGELFF. J is TRBJ2-2 and V is TRBV5-5; TCRdb reports TRBD1, a call that lacks DNA to check it against. Germline assignment: CDR1 SGHKS and CDR2 YYEKEE (reference sequence). The CDR3 length is 15 residues.

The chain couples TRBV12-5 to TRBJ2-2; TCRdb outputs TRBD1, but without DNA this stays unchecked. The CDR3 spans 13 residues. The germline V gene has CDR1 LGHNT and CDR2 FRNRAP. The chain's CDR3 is CASVLQGSGELFF.

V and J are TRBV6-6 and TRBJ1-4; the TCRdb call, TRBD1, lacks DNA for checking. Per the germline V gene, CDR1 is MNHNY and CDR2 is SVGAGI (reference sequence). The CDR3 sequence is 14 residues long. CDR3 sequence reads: CASSNRGTNEKLFF.

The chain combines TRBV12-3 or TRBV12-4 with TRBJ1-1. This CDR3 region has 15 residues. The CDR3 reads CASSFLTAVNTEAFF.

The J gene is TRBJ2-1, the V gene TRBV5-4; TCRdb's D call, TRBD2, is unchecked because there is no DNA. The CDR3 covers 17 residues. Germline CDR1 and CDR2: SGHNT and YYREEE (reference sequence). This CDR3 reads CASSPTSGGFSYNEQFF.

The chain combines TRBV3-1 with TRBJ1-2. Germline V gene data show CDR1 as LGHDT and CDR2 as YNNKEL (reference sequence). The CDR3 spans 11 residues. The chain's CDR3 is CASSHSYGYTF.

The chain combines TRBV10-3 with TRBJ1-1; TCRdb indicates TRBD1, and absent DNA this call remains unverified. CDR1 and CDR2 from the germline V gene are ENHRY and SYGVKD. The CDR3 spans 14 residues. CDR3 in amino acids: CAITTDRAATEAFF.